This section outlines one TCR beta chain sequence together with its context. Its antigen remains unknown. Germline CDR1 and CDR2: SGHDN and FVKESK. V lost 5 bases and J lost 9, with 14 bases in between. This CDR3 comprises 14 residues. The sample originates from a study of identifying expanded T cells in peripheral blood. Findings of the study overall: Variance in clone template counts between approximately 2-week samples significantly increased with total template count across all healthy donors.

Method: immunoSEQ multiplex PCR; TCRdb's copy keeps in-frame clones and lacks some. The data hold 100,000 to 150,000 clones, with 75% to 90% observed a single time. No infections or other immune events were documented during collection. Sequences were obtained from blood. The TCR sequence derives from a person between 18 and 75 years old in good health. The V and J genes are TRBV14 and TRBJ1-6, with a possible D match to TRBD1 (6 bases). The CDR3 region is CASSGGQRGSPLHF. The CDR3 bases are TGTGCCAGCAGCGGCGGACAGAGGGGTTCACCCCTCCACTTT.